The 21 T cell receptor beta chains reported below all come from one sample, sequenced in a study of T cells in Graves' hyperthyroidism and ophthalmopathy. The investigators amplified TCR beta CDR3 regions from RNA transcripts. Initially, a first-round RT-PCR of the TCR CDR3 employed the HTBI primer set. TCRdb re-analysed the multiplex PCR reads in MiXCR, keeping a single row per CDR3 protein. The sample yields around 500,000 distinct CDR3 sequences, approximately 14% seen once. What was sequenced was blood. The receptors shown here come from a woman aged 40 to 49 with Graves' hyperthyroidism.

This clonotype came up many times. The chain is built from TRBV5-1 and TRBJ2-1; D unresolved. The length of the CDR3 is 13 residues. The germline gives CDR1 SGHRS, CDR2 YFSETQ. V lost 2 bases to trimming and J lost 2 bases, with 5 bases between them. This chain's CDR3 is CASSLATYNEQFF. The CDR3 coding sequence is TGCGCCAGCAGCTTAGCTACCTACAATGAGCAGTTCTTC.

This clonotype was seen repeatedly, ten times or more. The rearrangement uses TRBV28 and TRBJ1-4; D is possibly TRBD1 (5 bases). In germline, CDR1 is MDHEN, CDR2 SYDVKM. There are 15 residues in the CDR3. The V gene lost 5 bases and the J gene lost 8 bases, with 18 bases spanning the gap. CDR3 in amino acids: CASSAKGFLEEKLFF. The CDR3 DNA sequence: TGTGCCAGCAGTGCCAAGGGGTTTCTGGAAGAAAAACTGTTTTTT.

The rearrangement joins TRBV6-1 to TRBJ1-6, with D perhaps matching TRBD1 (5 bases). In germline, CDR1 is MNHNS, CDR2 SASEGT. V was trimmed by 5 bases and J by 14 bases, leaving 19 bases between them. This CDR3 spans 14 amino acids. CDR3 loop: CASSLQVPPFTLHF. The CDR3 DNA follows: TGTGCCAGCAGTTTACAGGTCCCTCCATTCACCCTCCACTTT.

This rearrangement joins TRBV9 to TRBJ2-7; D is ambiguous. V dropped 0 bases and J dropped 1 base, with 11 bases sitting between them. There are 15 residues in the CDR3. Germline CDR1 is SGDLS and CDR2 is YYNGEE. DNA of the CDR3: TGTGCCAGCAGCGTAGACTATCCGGATTCCTACGAGCAGTACTTC. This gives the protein CASSVDYPDSYEQYF.

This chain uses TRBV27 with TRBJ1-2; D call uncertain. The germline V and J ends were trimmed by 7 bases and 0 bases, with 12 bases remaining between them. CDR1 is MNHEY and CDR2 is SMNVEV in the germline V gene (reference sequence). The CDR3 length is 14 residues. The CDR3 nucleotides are TGTGCCAGCAACCCGGACGGGGCTAACTATGGCTACACCTTC. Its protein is CASNPDGANYGYTF.

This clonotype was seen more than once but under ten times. The CDR3 reads CASSIEPKNIQYF. The DNA of the CDR3 is TGTGCCAGCAGTATAGAGCCCAAAAACATTCAGTACTTC. The rearrangement uses TRBV27 and TRBJ2-4; D remains ambiguous. The CDR3 is 13 residues long. Per germline, CDR1 MNHEY and CDR2 SMNVEV (reference sequence). V shed 5 bases and J shed 2 bases, with 7 bases lying between them.

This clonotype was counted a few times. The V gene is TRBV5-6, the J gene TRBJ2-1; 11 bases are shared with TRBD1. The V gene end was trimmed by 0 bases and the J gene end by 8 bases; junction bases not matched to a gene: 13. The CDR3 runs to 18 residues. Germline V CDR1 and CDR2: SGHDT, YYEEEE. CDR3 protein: CASSLGTGTGGFNDEQFF. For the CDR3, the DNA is TGTGCCAGCAGCTTGGGAACCGGGACAGGGGGTTTTAACGATGAGCAGTTCTTC.

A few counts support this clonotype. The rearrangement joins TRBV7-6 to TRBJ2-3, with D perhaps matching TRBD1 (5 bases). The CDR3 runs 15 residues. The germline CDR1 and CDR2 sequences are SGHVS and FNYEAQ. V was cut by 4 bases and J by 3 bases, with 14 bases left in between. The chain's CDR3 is CASSSLQDRTDTQYF. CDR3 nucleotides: TGTGCCAGCAGCTCCTTACAGGACCGGACAGATACGCAGTATTTT.

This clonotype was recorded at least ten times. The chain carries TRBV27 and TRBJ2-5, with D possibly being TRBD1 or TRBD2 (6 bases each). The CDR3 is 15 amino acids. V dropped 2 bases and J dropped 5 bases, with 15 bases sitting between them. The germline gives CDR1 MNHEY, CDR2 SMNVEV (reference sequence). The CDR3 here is CASSLSPGGVETQYF. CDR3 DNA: TGTGCCAGCAGTTTAAGTCCCGGGGGCGTGGAGACCCAGTACTTC.

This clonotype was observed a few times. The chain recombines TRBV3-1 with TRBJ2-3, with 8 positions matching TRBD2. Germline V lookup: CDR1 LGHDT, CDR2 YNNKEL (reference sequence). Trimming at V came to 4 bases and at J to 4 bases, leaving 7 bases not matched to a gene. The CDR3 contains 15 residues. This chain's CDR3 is CASSLLGAGADTQYF. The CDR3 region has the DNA TGTGCCAGCAGCCTCCTTGGAGCGGGAGCAGATACGCAGTATTTT.

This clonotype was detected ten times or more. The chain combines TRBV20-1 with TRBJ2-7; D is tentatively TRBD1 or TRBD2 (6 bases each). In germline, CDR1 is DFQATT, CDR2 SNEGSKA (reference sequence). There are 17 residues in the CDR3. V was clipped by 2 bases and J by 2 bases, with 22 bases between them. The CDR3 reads CSARRLDRDTGAYEQYF. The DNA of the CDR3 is TGCAGTGCTAGAAGACTAGACCGGGACACCGGAGCCTACGAGCAGTACTTC.

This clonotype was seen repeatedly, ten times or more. The CDR3 sequence: CASSVGQSSYEQYF. CDR3 in DNA: TGTGCCAGCAGCGTGGGACAGAGCTCCTACGAGCAGTACTTC. The V gene is TRBV7-8, the J gene TRBJ2-7; 7 positions agree with TRBD1. After removal of 5 bases from V and 0 bases from J, the junction contained 4 bases not matched to a gene. From germline, CDR1 is SGHVS and CDR2 FQNEAQ. The CDR3 spans 14 residues.

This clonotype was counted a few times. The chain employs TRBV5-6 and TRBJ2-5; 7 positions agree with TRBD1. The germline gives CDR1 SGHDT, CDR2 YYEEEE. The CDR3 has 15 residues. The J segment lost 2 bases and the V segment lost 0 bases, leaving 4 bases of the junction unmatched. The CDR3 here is CASSLVVTGQETQYF. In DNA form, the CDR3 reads TGTGCCAGCAGCTTGGTAGTGACAGGGCAAGAGACCCAGTACTTC.

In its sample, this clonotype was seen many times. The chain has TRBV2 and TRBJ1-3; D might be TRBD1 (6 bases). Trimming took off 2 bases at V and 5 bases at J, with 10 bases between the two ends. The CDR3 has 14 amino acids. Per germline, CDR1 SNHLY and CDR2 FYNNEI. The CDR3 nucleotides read TGTGCCAGCAGTGAACAGGGGAGACGAAACACCATATATTTT. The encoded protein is CASSEQGRRNTIYF.

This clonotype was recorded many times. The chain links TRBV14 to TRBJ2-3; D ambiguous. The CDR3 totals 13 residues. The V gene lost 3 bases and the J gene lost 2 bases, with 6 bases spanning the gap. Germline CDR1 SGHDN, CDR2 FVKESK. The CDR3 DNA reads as TGTGCCAGCAGCCAGACCTTCACAGATACGCAGTATTTT. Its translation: CASSQTFTDTQYF. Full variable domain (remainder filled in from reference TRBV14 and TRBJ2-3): EAGVTQFPSHSVIEKGQTVTLRCDPISGHDNLYWYRRVMGKEIKFLLHFVKESKQDESGMPNNRFLAERTGGTYSTLKVQPAELEDSGVYFCASSQTFTDTQYFGPGTRLTVL.

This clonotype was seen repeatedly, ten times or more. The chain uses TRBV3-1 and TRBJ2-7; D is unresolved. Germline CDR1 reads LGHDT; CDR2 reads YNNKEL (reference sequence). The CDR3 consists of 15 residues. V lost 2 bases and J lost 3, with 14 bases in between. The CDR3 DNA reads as TGTGCCAGCAGCCAAAACCCTCGCCCTGACTACGAGCAGTACTTC. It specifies CASSQNPRPDYEQYF.

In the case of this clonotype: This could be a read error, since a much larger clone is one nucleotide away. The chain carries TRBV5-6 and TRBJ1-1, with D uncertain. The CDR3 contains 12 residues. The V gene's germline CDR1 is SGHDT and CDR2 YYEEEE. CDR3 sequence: CASSLQDTGAFF. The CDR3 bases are TGTGCCAGCAGCTTGCAAGACACTGGAGCTTTCTTT.

The CDR3 DNA is TGTGCCAGCAGCTTAGCGCAAGGTGTTGGTGAGCAGTTCTTC. Its protein product is CASSLAQGVGEQFF. V and J are TRBV5-6 and TRBJ2-1; D not resolved. V shed 2 bases and J shed 9 bases, with 15 bases lying between them. The length of the CDR3 is 14 residues. Per the germline V gene, CDR1 is SGHDT and CDR2 is YYEEEE.

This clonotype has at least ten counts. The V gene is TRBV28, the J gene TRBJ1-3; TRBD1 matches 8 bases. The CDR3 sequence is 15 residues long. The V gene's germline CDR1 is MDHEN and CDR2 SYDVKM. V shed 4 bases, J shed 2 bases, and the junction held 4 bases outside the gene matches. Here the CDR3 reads CASSSQGDPGNTIYF. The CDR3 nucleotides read TGTGCCAGCAGTTCACAGGGGGACCCTGGAAACACCATATATTTT.

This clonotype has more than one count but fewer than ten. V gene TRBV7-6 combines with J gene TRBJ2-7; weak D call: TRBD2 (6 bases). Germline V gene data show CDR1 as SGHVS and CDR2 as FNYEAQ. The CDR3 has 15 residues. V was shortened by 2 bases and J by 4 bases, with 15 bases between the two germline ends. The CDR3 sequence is CASSLTGDGAYEQYF. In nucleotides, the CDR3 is TGTGCCAGCAGCTTAACGGGGGACGGTGCATACGAGCAGTACTTC. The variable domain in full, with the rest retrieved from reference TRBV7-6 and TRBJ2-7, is GAGVSQSPRYKVTKRGQDVALRCDPISGHVSLYWYRQALGQGPEFLTYFNYEAQQDKSGLPNDRFSAERPEGSISTLTIQRTEQRDSAMYRCASSLTGDGAYEQYFGPGTRLTVT.

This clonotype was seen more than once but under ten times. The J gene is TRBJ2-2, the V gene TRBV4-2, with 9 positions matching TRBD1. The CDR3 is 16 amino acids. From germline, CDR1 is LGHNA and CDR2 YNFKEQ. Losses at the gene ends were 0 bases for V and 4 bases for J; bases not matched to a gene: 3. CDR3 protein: CASSQEKQGATGELFF. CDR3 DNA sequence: TGTGCCAGCAGCCAAGAAAAACAGGGGGCCACCGGGGAGCTGTTTTTT.